Listed below are T cell receptor beta chains from one sample, sequenced in a study of control samples from healthy donors and cancer patients. Assay used: immunoSEQ multiplex PCR; TCRdb lists only in-frame clones, some missing. The sample lists around 110,000 clones, around nine tenths seen once, with under 2.5% in the top ten. The sample taken for sequencing was blood. The origin of the receptors is a woman between 65 and 79 years old in good health. The CDR3 runs from the conserved cysteine through the conserved F or W. Each record gives: D gene, clone size, V gene, J gene, CDR3 DNA, CDR3 protein. A D gene is named only where the DNA matches it firmly. Part of the rows lack a size; the others show once, few, many or a class for expanded clones.

D gene: NA; clone size: NA; V gene: TRBV10-3; J gene: TRBJ2-7; CDR3 DNA: TGTGCCATCAGTGAATCCAGACTTTACGAGCAGTACTTC; CDR3 protein: CAISESRLYEQYF
D gene: TRBD1; clone size: NA; V gene: TRBV27; J gene: TRBJ2-7; CDR3 DNA: TGTGCCAGCAAAAACAGGGGGCTTTCCGAGCAGTACTTC; CDR3 protein: CASKNRGLSEQYF
D gene: NA; clone size: once; V gene: TRBV29-1; J gene: TRBJ1-4; CDR3 DNA: TGCAGCGTTGGGTGGGGTAGGGATGAAAAACTGTTTTTT; CDR3 protein: CSVGWGRDEKLFF
D gene: NA; clone size: NA; V gene: TRBV4-1; J gene: TRBJ1-2; CDR3 DNA: TGCGCCAGCAGCCAAGAGGGAGTCGGGGAAAACTATGGCTACACCTTC; CDR3 protein: CASSQEGVGENYGYTF
D gene: TRBD1; clone size: NA; V gene: TRBV25-1; J gene: TRBJ1-1; CDR3 DNA: TGTGCCAGCAGTGCCGCGACAGGGACGCGCACTGAAGCTTTCTTT; CDR3 protein: CASSAATGTRTEAFF
D gene: NA; clone size: NA; V gene: TRBV6-6; J gene: TRBJ1-4; CDR3 DNA: TGTGCCAGCAGTTACTCGGGACCGAATGAAAAACTGTTTTTT; CDR3 protein: CASSYSGPNEKLFF
D gene: NA; clone size: NA; V gene: TRBV2; J gene: TRBJ2-2; CDR3 DNA: TGTGCCACCGAGGGATCAGCGAACACCGGGGAGCTGTTTTTT; CDR3 protein: CATEGSANTGELFF
D gene: NA; clone size: NA; V gene: TRBV6-5; J gene: TRBJ1-1; CDR3 DNA: TGTGCCAGCAGCCTGACAGGGAACACTGAAGCTTTCTTT; CDR3 protein: CASSLTGNTEAFF
D gene: NA; clone size: NA; V gene: TRBV6-5; J gene: TRBJ1-2; CDR3 DNA: TGTGCCAGTAGATTAACTAGGGGGTATGGCTACACCTTC; CDR3 protein: CASRLTRGYGYTF
D gene: TRBD1; clone size: NA; V gene: TRBV29-1; J gene: TRBJ1-1; CDR3 DNA: TGCAGCGTTGAAACTACAGGGGGGCCTGAAGCTTTCTTT; CDR3 protein: CSVETTGGPEAFF
D gene: NA; clone size: NA; V gene: TRBV18; J gene: TRBJ1-1; CDR3 DNA: TGTGCCAGCTCACCCACTCCTGCAGGCCCTGAAGCTTTCTTT; CDR3 protein: CASSPTPAGPEAFF
D gene: NA; clone size: NA; V gene: TRBV3-1/TRBV3-2; J gene: TRBJ2-5; CDR3 DNA: TGTGCCAGCAGCTACGGGGGGCCCCAAGAGACCCAGTACTTC; CDR3 protein: CASSYGGPQETQYF
D gene: TRBD1; clone size: NA; V gene: TRBV5-4; J gene: TRBJ1-4; CDR3 DNA: TGTGCCAGCAGCTACAGGGGAGAGGAAAAACTGTTTTTT; CDR3 protein: CASSYRGEEKLFF
D gene: NA; clone size: NA; V gene: TRBV7-6; J gene: TRBJ1-4; CDR3 DNA: TGTGCCAGCAGCTTAGAGCAGGGTGGGGAAAAACTGTTTTTT; CDR3 protein: CASSLEQGGEKLFF
D gene: TRBD2; clone size: NA; V gene: TRBV7-8; J gene: TRBJ2-5; CDR3 DNA: TGTGCCAGCAGCCTTCACTCCGGGACTAGCGGGGTTCAAGAGACCCAGTACTTC; CDR3 protein: CASSLHSGTSGVQETQYF
D gene: TRBD1; clone size: NA; V gene: TRBV4-1; J gene: TRBJ1-2; CDR3 DNA: TGCGCCAGCAGCCAAGTGGGACAGCCTAGGGGTGGCTACACCTTC; CDR3 protein: CASSQVGQPRGGYTF
D gene: NA; clone size: few; V gene: TRBV6-2/TRBV6-3; J gene: TRBJ1-2; CDR3 DNA: TGTGCCAGCAGTTACTCGAGCCAGGGACCTAACTATGGCTACACCTTC; CDR3 protein: CASSYSSQGPNYGYTF
D gene: NA; clone size: NA; V gene: TRBV18; J gene: TRBJ1-2; CDR3 DNA: TGTGCCAGCTCACCATCCTCGACAGAACTGGGCGGCTACACCTTC; CDR3 protein: CASSPSSTELGGYTF
D gene: TRBD1; clone size: few; V gene: TRBV4-1; J gene: TRBJ2-7; CDR3 DNA: TGCGCCAGCAGCCAAGTTTACGGGACAGGGGCCTACGAGCAGTACTTC; CDR3 protein: CASSQVYGTGAYEQYF
D gene: TRBD1; clone size: NA; V gene: TRBV11-2; J gene: TRBJ1-2; CDR3 DNA: TGTGCCAGCAGCTGGACAGGGGGCGACTATGGCTACACCTTC; CDR3 protein: CASSWTGGDYGYTF
D gene: NA; clone size: few; V gene: TRBV6-5; J gene: TRBJ1-6; CDR3 DNA: TGTGCCACTAAAGAAGGGGGGGGGTATAATTCACCCCTCCACTTT; CDR3 protein: CATKEGGGYNSPLHF
D gene: NA; clone size: NA; V gene: TRBV5-1; J gene: TRBJ2-7; CDR3 DNA: TGCGCCAGCAGCTTGGGAGGCTACGAGCAGTACTTC; CDR3 protein: CASSLGGYEQYF
D gene: NA; clone size: NA; V gene: TRBV19; J gene: TRBJ2-1; CDR3 DNA: TGTGCCAGTAGTATGGTGGGAAATGAGCAGTTCTTC; CDR3 protein: CASSMVGNEQFF
D gene: TRBD1; clone size: once; V gene: TRBV25-1; J gene: TRBJ1-2; CDR3 DNA: TGTGCCAGCAGTGACCTTAAACAGGGGGGCTACACCTTC; CDR3 protein: CASSDLKQGGYTF
D gene: NA; clone size: NA; V gene: TRBV10-2; J gene: TRBJ2-2; CDR3 DNA: TGCGCCACCACGACAAGCTTCTCCACCGGGGAGCTGTTTTTT; CDR3 protein: CATTTSFSTGELFF
D gene: TRBD1; clone size: NA; V gene: TRBV6-9; J gene: TRBJ1-2; CDR3 DNA: TGTGCCAGCAGTTGGGGACAGGTCTCTGGCTACACCTTC; CDR3 protein: CASSWGQVSGYTF
D gene: NA; clone size: NA; V gene: TRBV28; J gene: TRBJ1-4; CDR3 DNA: TGTGCCAGCAGTCTAACAGGGACTAATGAAAAACTGTTTTTT; CDR3 protein: CASSLTGTNEKLFF
D gene: TRBD1; clone size: NA; V gene: TRBV10-3; J gene: TRBJ2-1; CDR3 DNA: TGTGCCATCAGTAGACAGGACAGGGCATCCTACAATGAGCAGTTCTTC; CDR3 protein: CAISRQDRASYNEQFF
D gene: NA; clone size: NA; V gene: TRBV19; J gene: TRBJ1-1; CDR3 DNA: TGTGCCAGTAGTCCCCCCGGGGGGGTAAGAGATCCGAACACTGAAGCTTTCTTT; CDR3 protein: CASSPPGGVRDPNTEAFF
D gene: TRBD1; clone size: NA; V gene: TRBV5-1; J gene: TRBJ1-2; CDR3 DNA: TGCGCCAGCAGCCCCGGGACAGGGTATGGCTACACCTTC; CDR3 protein: CASSPGTGYGYTF
D gene: NA; clone size: NA; V gene: TRBV6-5; J gene: TRBJ2-3; CDR3 DNA: TGTGCCAGCAGTTACTCCTCAGAATACACAGATACGCAGTATTTT; CDR3 protein: CASSYSSEYTDTQYF
D gene: NA; clone size: NA; V gene: TRBV7-6; J gene: TRBJ2-2; CDR3 DNA: TGTGCCAGCAGCTTAAACACCGCGGGGGCCCTAATGGACACCGGGGAGCTGTTTTTT; CDR3 protein: CASSLNTAGALMDTGELFF
D gene: NA; clone size: NA; V gene: TRBV3-1/TRBV3-2; J gene: TRBJ2-3; CDR3 DNA: TGTGCCAGCAGCCAAGTCCCCGATACGCAGTATTTT; CDR3 protein: CASSQVPDTQYF
D gene: TRBD1; clone size: NA; V gene: TRBV19; J gene: TRBJ2-2; CDR3 DNA: TGTGCCAGTAGTACCCCCCCCTCTTTAGTGGGACAGGGGTGGACTCGGGAGCTGTTTTTT; CDR3 protein: CASSTPPSLVGQGWTRELFF
D gene: NA; clone size: NA; V gene: TRBV5-1; J gene: TRBJ2-5; CDR3 DNA: TGCGCCAGCAGCTTGGTCGCGACTAGTGAAGAGACCCAGTACTTC; CDR3 protein: CASSLVATSEETQYF
D gene: TRBD1; clone size: NA; V gene: TRBV24-1; J gene: TRBJ1-2; CDR3 DNA: TGTGCCACCAGTGATCCCGACAGGGGGCGCGGTAGCACTGGCTACACCTTC; CDR3 protein: CATSDPDRGRGSTGYTF
D gene: TRBD1; clone size: NA; V gene: TRBV7-9; J gene: TRBJ1-4; CDR3 DNA: TGTGCCAGCAGCAACACAGGGGGCCTTGAAAAACTGTTTTTT; CDR3 protein: CASSNTGGLEKLFF
D gene: NA; clone size: NA; V gene: TRBV19; J gene: TRBJ2-1; CDR3 DNA: TGTGCCAGTAAAATTACGGGGTTGGCCTACAATGAGCAGTTCTTC; CDR3 protein: CASKITGLAYNEQFF
D gene: TRBD1; clone size: NA; V gene: TRBV2; J gene: TRBJ1-1; CDR3 DNA: TGTGCCAGCAGGGATAGGTGGCGGACAGGGGCGAGGGGAACTGAAGCTTTCTTT; CDR3 protein: CASRDRWRTGARGTEAFF
D gene: NA; clone size: NA; V gene: TRBV24-1; J gene: TRBJ2-3; CDR3 DNA: TGTGCCACCAGTGATTTTGCCAGCACAGATACGCAGTATTTT; CDR3 protein: CATSDFASTDTQYF
D gene: TRBD1; clone size: NA; V gene: TRBV10-2; J gene: TRBJ2-2; CDR3 DNA: TGCGCCAGCCTACAGGGGTCGAACACCGGGGAGCTGTTTTTT; CDR3 protein: CASLQGSNTGELFF
D gene: TRBD1; clone size: NA; V gene: TRBV19; J gene: TRBJ2-4; CDR3 DNA: TGTGCCAGTAGTCTTTCCCTCGGACAGGGGGCAGACATTCAGTACTTC; CDR3 protein: CASSLSLGQGADIQYF
D gene: TRBD1; clone size: NA; V gene: TRBV5-4; J gene: TRBJ2-7; CDR3 DNA: TGTGCCAGCAGCACGGGACAGCGCGAGCAGTACTTC; CDR3 protein: CASSTGQREQYF
D gene: TRBD1; clone size: NA; V gene: TRBV2; J gene: TRBJ2-2; CDR3 DNA: TGTGCCAGCAGTGTTCCCCAGGGGGACACCGGGGAGCTGTTTTTT; CDR3 protein: CASSVPQGDTGELFF
D gene: NA; clone size: NA; V gene: TRBV6-5; J gene: TRBJ1-5; CDR3 DNA: TGTGCCAGCAGAGCCGGGACGAGAAATCAGCCCCAGCATTTT; CDR3 protein: CASRAGTRNQPQHF